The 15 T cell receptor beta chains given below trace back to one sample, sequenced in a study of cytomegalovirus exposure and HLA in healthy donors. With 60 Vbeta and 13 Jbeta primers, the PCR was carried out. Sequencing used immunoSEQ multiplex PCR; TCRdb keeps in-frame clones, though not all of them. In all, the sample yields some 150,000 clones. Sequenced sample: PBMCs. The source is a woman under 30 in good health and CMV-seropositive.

CDR3 nucleotides: TGTGCCATCAGTGGCCCGGGGGCTGAAGCTTTCTTT. Its translation: CAISGPGAEAFF. The rearrangement uses TRBV10-3 and TRBJ1-1, with TRBD1 as a possible D gene (5 bases). Trimming removed 4 bases from V and 6 bases from J, with 9 bases in between. Per the germline V gene, CDR1 is ENHRY and CDR2 is SYGVKD. The CDR3 length is 12 residues.

The CDR3 bases are TGCGCCAGCAGTCAATCGCGGACAGGGGGGAACACCGGGGAGCTGTTTTTT. It codes for CASSQSRTGGNTGELFF. The chain uses TRBV23-1 and TRBJ2-2; TRBD1 matches 10 bases. TRBV23-1 is reported as an ORF; its role is uncertain. V was pared by 0 bases and J by 1 base, with 2 bases of the junction left unmatched. CDR3 length equals 17 residues.

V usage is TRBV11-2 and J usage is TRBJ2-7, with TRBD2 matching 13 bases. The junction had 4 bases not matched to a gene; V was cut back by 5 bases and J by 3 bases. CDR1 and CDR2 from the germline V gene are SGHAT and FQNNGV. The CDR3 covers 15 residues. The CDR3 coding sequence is TGTGCCAGCAGCAGGAGACTAGCGGGAGGCTACGAGCAGTACTTC. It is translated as CASSRRLAGGYEQYF.

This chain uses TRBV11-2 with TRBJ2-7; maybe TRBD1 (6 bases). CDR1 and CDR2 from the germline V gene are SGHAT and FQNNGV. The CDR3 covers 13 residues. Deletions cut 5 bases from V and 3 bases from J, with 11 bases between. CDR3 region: CASSLVRGYEQYF. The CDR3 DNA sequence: TGTGCCAGCAGCCTCGTCAGGGGCTACGAGCAGTACTTC.

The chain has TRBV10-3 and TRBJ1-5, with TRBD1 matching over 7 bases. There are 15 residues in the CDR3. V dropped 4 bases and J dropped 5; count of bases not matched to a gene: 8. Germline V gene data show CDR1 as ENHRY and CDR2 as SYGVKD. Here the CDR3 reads CAISVTGQSDQPQHF. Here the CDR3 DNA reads TGTGCCATCAGTGTTACGGGACAGAGCGATCAGCCCCAGCATTTT.

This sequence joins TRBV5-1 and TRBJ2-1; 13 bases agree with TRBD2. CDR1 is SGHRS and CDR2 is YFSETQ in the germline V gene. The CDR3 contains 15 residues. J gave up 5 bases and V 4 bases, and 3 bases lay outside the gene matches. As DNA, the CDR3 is TGCGCCAGCAGCGCGGGACTAGCGGGAAACAATGAGCAGTTCTTC. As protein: CASSAGLAGNNEQFF. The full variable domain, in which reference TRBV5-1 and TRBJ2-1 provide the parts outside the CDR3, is KAGVTQTPRYLIKTRGQQVTLSCSPISGHRSVSWYQQTPGQGLQFLFEYFSETQRNKGNFPGRFSGRQFSNSRSEMNVSTLELGDSALYLCASSAGLAGNNEQFFGPGTRLTVL.

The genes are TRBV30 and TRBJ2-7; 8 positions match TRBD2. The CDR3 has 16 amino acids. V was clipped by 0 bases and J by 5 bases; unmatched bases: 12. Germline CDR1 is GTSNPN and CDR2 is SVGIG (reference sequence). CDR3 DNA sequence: TGTGCCTGGAGTGTACTTTTGGGACTAGGAACAAACGAGCAGTACTTC. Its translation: CAWSVLLGLGTNEQYF.

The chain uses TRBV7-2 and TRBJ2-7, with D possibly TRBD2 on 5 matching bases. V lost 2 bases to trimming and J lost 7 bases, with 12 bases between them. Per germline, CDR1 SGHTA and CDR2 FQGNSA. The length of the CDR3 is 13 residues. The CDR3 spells CASSLRYGGEQYF. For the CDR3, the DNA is TGTGCCAGCAGCTTACGGTACGGAGGAGAGCAGTACTTC.

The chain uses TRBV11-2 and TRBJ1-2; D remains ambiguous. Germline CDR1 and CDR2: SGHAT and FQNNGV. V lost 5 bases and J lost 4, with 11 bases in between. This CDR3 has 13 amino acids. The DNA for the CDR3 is TGTGCCAGCAGCCCTACCTTTACCTATGGCTACACCTTC. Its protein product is CASSPTFTYGYTF.

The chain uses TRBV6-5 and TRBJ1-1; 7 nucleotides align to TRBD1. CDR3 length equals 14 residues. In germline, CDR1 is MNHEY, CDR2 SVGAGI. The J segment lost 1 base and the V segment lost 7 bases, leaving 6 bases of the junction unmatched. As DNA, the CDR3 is TGTGCCAGCACACAGGGACAGACGAACACTGAAGCTTTCTTT. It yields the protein CASTQGQTNTEAFF.

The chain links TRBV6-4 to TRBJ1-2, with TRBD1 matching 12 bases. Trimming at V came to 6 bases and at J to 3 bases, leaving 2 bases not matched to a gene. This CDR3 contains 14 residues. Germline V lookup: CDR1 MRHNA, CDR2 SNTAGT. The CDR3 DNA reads TGTGCCAGCAGGAGGGACAGGGGGCACTATGGCTACACCTTC. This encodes CASRRDRGHYGYTF.

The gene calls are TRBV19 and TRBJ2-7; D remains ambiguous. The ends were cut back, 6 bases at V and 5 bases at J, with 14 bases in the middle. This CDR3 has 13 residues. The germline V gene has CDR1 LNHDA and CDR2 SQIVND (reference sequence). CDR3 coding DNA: TGTGCCAGTAGGAACAGCCTTTTGGACGAGCAGTACTTC. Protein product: CASRNSLLDEQYF.

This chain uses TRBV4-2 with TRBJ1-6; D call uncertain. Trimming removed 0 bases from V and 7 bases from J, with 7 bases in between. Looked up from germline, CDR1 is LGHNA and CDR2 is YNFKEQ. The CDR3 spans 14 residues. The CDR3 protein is CASSQDGENSPLHF. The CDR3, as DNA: TGTGCCAGCAGCCAAGATGGGGAGAATTCACCCCTCCACTTT.

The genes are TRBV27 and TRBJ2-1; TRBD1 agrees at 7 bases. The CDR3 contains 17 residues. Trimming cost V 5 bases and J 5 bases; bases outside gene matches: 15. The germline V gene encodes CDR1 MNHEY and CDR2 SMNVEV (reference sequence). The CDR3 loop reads CASSTTNPGTEDNEQFF. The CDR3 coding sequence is TGTGCCAGCAGTACGACCAATCCCGGGACAGAAGACAATGAGCAGTTCTTC.

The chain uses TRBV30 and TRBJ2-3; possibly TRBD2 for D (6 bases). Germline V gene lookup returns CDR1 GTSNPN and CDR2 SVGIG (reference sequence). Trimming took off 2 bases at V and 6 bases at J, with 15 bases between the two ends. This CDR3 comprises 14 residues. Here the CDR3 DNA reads TGTGCCTGGAGTATTAGCTCAGGGAGGGATACGCAGTATTTT. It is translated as CAWSISSGRDTQYF.